A selection of T cell receptor beta chains follows, all from one sample in a study of Graves' ophthalmopathy and Graves' hyperthyroidism. Each CDR3 protein gets one entry after TCRdb re-called the multiplex PCR reads with MiXCR. Of over a million distinct CDR3 sequences listed, around a third are singletons. What was sequenced was peripheral blood or thyroid tissue (not recorded which). Receptor source: an adult man with Graves' hyperthyroidism. The CDR3 runs from the conserved cysteine through the conserved F or W.

v_call	j_call	cdr3_aa
TRBV6-5	TRBJ2-5	CASSYSTEGGETQYF
TRBV29-1	TRBJ1-5	CSVGGHGEQPQHF
TRBV7-2	TRBJ2-5	CASSLFTQEGEKTQYF
TRBV5-1	TRBJ1-1	CASSLRTDDTEAFF
TRBV13	TRBJ2-5	CASSLDRGKQETQYF
TRBV27	TRBJ2-7	CASSWYEQYF
TRBV4-2	TRBJ2-5	CASSQVWRGSQGTQYF
TRBV12-3/TRBV12-4	TRBJ1-2	CASSSPPGTGGYTF
TRBV24-1	TRBJ2-5	CATGEKETQYF
TRBV20-1	TRBJ1-1	CSATRPSVGGIEAFF
TRBV4-2	TRBJ2-7	CASSQGETREQYF
TRBV10-2	TRBJ2-7	CASKAAGVVHEQYF
TRBV29-1	TRBJ2-6	CSVEEDGANVLTF
TRBV10-3	TRBJ1-1	CAISEWGLAFF
TRBV15	TRBJ2-7	CATSRVIVQGPHEQYF
TRBV4-1	TRBJ1-5	CASSQAHSTGQLNQPQHF
TRBV5-1	TRBJ2-7	CASSSLAGENEQYF
TRBV30	TRBJ1-6	CAWSGSGNSPLHF
TRBV15	TRBJ2-7	CATSRKPRTGREQYF
TRBV20-1	TRBJ1-2	CSAKVSAGGYTF
TRBV20-1	TRBJ2-7	CSARSRFLGQGAYEQYF
TRBV10-3	TRBJ2-2	CAISAPVLRGGELFF
TRBV11-2	TRBJ1-6	CASGHRAPPLHF
TRBV14	TRBJ1-2	CASSAHEYGYTF
TRBV7-2	TRBJ1-3	CASSLASTAGGIYF
TRBV11-2	TRBJ2-7	CASRVAGGNLYEQYF
TRBV11-2	TRBJ2-6	CASSLQGARRANVLTF
TRBV9	TRBJ2-7	CASSVGPSGGSYEQYF
TRBV11-2	TRBJ2-7	CASSLEAGQHYEQYF